A single sample is the source of the 17 T cell receptor beta chains below, sequenced in a study of shared clonotypes between healthy human individuals. TCRdb's copy holds only in-frame clones and misses some; the assay was immunoSEQ multiplex PCR. The sample records 100,000 or so clones, about 71% being singletons. Input material: memory CD8+ T cells sorted from blood. As for subset: CD45RO+ cells pooled with CCR7-negative TemRA cells. The receptors shown here come from a woman aged 25-40 years in good health.

This rearrangement joins TRBV14 to TRBJ2-1, with D perhaps matching TRBD1 (6 bases). The CDR3 has 18 amino acids. V was cut by 4 bases and J by 0 bases, with 19 bases left in between. Germline CDR1 is SGHDN and CDR2 is FVKESK. The CDR3 is CASSLRIRGQSSYNEQFF. The CDR3 coding sequence is TGTGCCAGCAGCCTAAGAATCAGGGGCCAAAGCTCCTACAATGAGCAGTTCTTC. The full variable domain, in which reference TRBV14 and TRBJ2-1 provide the parts outside the CDR3, is EAGVTQFPSHSVIEKGQTVTLRCDPISGHDNLYWYRRVMGKEIKFLLHFVKESKQDESGMPNNRFLAERTGGTYSTLKVQPAELEDSGVYFCASSLRIRGQSSYNEQFFGPGTRLTVL.

The chain combines TRBV5-4 with TRBJ2-1, with 9 bases aligning to TRBD1. CDR1 and CDR2 (germline): SGHNT, YYREEE (reference sequence). Unmatched junction bases numbered 4, after V lost 7 bases and J lost 5 bases. This CDR3 comprises 13 residues. The CDR3, as DNA: TGTGCCAGCCTCGGGACAGGGCACAATGAGCAGTTCTTC. Translating gives CASLGTGHNEQFF. Combining the CDR3 with reference TRBV5-4 and TRBJ2-1 gives the whole variable domain ETGVTQSPTHLIKTRGQQVTLRCSSQSGHNTVSWYQQALGQGPQFIFQYYREEENGRGNFPPRFSGLQFPNYSSELNVNALELDDSALYLCASLGTGHNEQFFGPGTRLTVL.

The chain links TRBV5-4 to TRBJ2-2, with 7 bases fitting TRBD1. V lost 2 bases, J lost 5 bases, and 6 bases stayed unmatched. The CDR3 has 15 amino acids. Looked up from germline, CDR1 is SGHNT and CDR2 is YYREEE (reference sequence). The chain's CDR3 is CASSLKGQRTGELFF. For the CDR3, the DNA is TGTGCCAGCAGCTTAAAGGGACAGCGAACCGGGGAGCTGTTTTTT.

V and J are TRBV2 and TRBJ1-2; possibly TRBD1 for D (6 bases). Germline V gene data show CDR1 as SNHLY and CDR2 as FYNNEI. Trimming cost V 4 bases and J 3 bases, with 12 bases left between them. CDR3 size: 14 residues. The CDR3 DNA reads as TGTGCCAGCAGTGGACAGGTCGGATACTATGGCTACACCTTC. It encodes CASSGQVGYYGYTF.

The chain is built from TRBV28 and TRBJ2-7, with D perhaps matching TRBD1 or TRBD2 (6 bases each). The germline gives CDR1 MDHEN, CDR2 SYDVKM. This CDR3 contains 15 residues. Trimming left V 4 bases short and J 3 bases short, with 16 bases between. This CDR3 is CASSSWGARYYEQYF. The CDR3 DNA follows: TGTGCCAGCAGTTCATGGGGGGCTCGGTACTACGAGCAGTACTTC.

Ten or more counts support this clone. The chain recombines TRBV7-2 with TRBJ2-5, with TRBD2 identical over 7 bases. The CDR3 is 16 residues long. The J segment lost 5 bases and the V segment lost 5 bases, leaving 14 bases of the junction unmatched. The germline V gene has CDR1 SGHTA and CDR2 FQGNSA. CDR3 sequence (DNA): TGTGCCAGCAGCCAGGCTCTAGCGGCCCGCCGCGAGACCCAGTACTTC. It translates to CASSQALAARRETQYF.

This clone was detected a few times. The V gene is TRBV5-6, the J gene TRBJ2-2, with 7 bases identical to TRBD1. The CDR3 has 15 amino acids. The germline gives CDR1 SGHDT, CDR2 YYEEEE. Trimming removed 2 bases from V and 5 bases from J; junction bases left unmatched: 6. This chain's CDR3 is CASSFNDRVTGELFF. CDR3 bases: TGTGCCAGCAGCTTTAACGACAGGGTGACCGGGGAGCTGTTTTTT.

In its sample, this clone was seen once. This rearrangement joins TRBV7-9 to TRBJ1-4; D not certain. The CDR3 length is 16 residues. The V end lost 4 bases, the J end lost 2 bases, and 14 bases lay between the germline ends. Germline assignment: CDR1 SEHNR and CDR2 FQNEAQ (reference sequence). CDR3 in DNA: TGTGCCAGCAGCTCTGAACCGAGGGTTACTAATGAAAAACTGTTTTTT. Translating gives CASSSEPRVTNEKLFF.

The J gene is TRBJ1-5, the V gene TRBV5-1; 8 nucleotides line up with TRBD1. CDR1 is SGHRS, CDR2 YFSETQ, per germline. The CDR3 is made up of 15 amino acids. Trimming removed 2 bases from V and 7 bases from J; junction bases left unmatched: 8. CDR3 residues: CASSLSGQARQPQHF. The CDR3 DNA follows: TGCGCCAGCAGCTTATCGGGACAGGCACGGCAGCCCCAGCATTTT.

The chain recombines TRBV2 with TRBJ2-1; 7 bases agree with TRBD2. CDR1 is SNHLY, CDR2 FYNNEI, per germline. V shed 4 bases and J 8 bases; nucleotides not matched to a gene: 11. This CDR3 region has 15 residues. The DNA of the CDR3 is TGTGCCAGCAGTGTACCGGCTAGCGGTTTCGATGAGCAGTTCTTC. This translates into CASSVPASGFDEQFF.

This chain connects TRBV9 to TRBJ2-2; 10 positions agree with TRBD2. Germline CDR1 and CDR2: SGDLS and YYNGEE. The junction had 6 bases not matched to a gene; V was cut back by 6 bases and J by 4 bases. The CDR3 is made up of 15 amino acids. This CDR3 is CASTLAGEGTGELFF. CDR3 sequence (DNA): TGTGCCAGCACCCTAGCGGGAGAGGGCACCGGGGAGCTGTTTTTT.

The chain couples TRBV6-6 to TRBJ1-5; no firm D call. From germline, CDR1 is MNHNY and CDR2 SVGAGI (reference sequence). The CDR3 is 13 amino acids. With 2 bases removed from V and 4 bases from J, the gap between germline ends came to 6 bases. The CDR3 DNA follows: TGTGCCAGCAGTTACGGGCAGAATCAGCCCCAGCATTTT. It translates to CASSYGQNQPQHF.

This clone occurred many times. The CDR3 bases are TGTGCCAGCAGGAAGGACAGGGGGCCGCAGGACGAGCAGTACTTC. Its protein product is CASRKDRGPQDEQYF. The rearrangement uses TRBV7-8 and TRBJ2-5; 11 nucleotides agree with TRBD1. The J call could be wrong; TRBJ2-7 is a better fit for the DNA end. This CDR3 is 15 amino acids long. The germline V gene has CDR1 SGHVS and CDR2 FQNEAQ.

The V and J genes are TRBV7-8 and TRBJ2-7; the match to TRBD1 covers 9 bases. This CDR3 comprises 15 residues. Losses at the gene ends were 5 bases for V and 5 bases for J; bases not matched to a gene: 10. The germline V gene encodes CDR1 SGHVS and CDR2 FQNEAQ. Written as DNA, the CDR3 is TGTGCCAGCAGCCGACGTCCGGGACAGGGTAACGAGCAGTACTTC. Translated: CASSRRPGQGNEQYF.

V usage is TRBV6-4 and J usage is TRBJ2-5; D is possibly TRBD2 (5 bases). The CDR3 totals 14 residues. Between the trimmed V and J ends, which lost 4 bases and 12 bases, there was a span of 21 bases. CDR1 is MRHNA and CDR2 is SNTAGT in the germline V gene. For the CDR3, the DNA is TGTGCCAGCAGTGCTGGGTTGGAGGCAGGAGTCAAGTACTTC. As protein: CASSAGLEAGVKYF.

This clone has a handful of counts. The chain joins TRBV19 to TRBJ2-1; D possibly corresponds to TRBD2 (5 bases). The CDR3 length is 15 residues. With 10 bases removed from V and 3 bases from J, the gap between germline ends came to 19 bases. Germline V gene data show CDR1 as LNHDA and CDR2 as SQIVND (reference sequence). DNA of the CDR3: TGTGCCACCTCCTCGAGGAGCGGCATCTACAATGAGCAGTTCTTC. It specifies CATSSRSGIYNEQFF.

CDR3 loop: CASSLILGGYQPQHF. The CDR3 region has the DNA TGTGCCAGCAGTTTAATACTCGGGGGGTATCAGCCCCAGCATTTT. The chain has TRBV28 and TRBJ1-5, with D possibly matching TRBD1 (5 bases). Germline-derived CDR1 and CDR2 are MDHEN and SYDVKM. Trimming pared 2 bases from V and 5 bases from J, leaving 13 bases between. This CDR3 is built from 15 residues.